This T cell receptor (beta chain) was captured in a study of T cell responses to AZD1222 COVID-19 vaccine. Broader study findings: Without day 14 samples, only post-peak T cell repertoires were studied.

Here immunoSEQ multiplex PCR was the method, and the copy in TCRdb shows in-frame clones only, minus some. This sample has about 140,000 clones; roughly 92% occur once, and the top ten carry more than 5%. This CDR3 is 15 amino acids long. Trimming stripped 5 bases from V and 1 base from J, with 12 bases between. The germline V gene encodes CDR1 MDHEN and CDR2 SYDVKM. A note on this clone: Its cognate antigen is unknown.

The chain employs TRBV28 and TRBJ1-5, with D possibly being TRBD1 (5 bases). The source material was peripheral blood, sampled on day 0 of AZD1222 vaccination. This TCR derives from an adult in good health. CDR3 loop: CASSDRGGSNQPQHF. Written as DNA, the CDR3 is TGTGCCAGCAGTGACCGGGGGGGGAGCAATCAGCCCCAGCATTTT.